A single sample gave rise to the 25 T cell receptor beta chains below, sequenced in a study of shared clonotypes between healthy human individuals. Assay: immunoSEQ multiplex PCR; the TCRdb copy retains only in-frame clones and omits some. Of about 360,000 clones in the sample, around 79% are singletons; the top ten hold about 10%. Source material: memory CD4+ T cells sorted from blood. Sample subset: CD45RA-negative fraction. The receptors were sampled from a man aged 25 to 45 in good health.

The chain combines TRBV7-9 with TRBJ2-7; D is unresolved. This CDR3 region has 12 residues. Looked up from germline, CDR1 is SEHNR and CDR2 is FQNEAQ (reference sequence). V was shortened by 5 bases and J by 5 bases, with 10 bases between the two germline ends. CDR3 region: CASSPPSHEQYF. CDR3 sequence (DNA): TGTGCCAGCAGCCCCCCATCCCACGAGCAGTACTTC.

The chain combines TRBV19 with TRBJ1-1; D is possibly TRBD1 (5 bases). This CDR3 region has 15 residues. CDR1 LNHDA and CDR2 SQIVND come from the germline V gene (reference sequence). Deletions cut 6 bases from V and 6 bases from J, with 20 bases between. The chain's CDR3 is CASSKPLAGIAEAFF. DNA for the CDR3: TGTGCCAGTAGCAAACCTCTCGCAGGGATTGCTGAAGCTTTCTTT.

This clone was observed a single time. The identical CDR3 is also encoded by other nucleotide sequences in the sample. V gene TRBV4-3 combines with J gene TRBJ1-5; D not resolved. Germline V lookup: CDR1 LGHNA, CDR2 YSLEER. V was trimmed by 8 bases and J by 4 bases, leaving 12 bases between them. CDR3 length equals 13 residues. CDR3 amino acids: CASSGGRNQPQHF. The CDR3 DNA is TGCGCCAGCTCAGGCGGGAGAAATCAGCCCCAGCATTTT.

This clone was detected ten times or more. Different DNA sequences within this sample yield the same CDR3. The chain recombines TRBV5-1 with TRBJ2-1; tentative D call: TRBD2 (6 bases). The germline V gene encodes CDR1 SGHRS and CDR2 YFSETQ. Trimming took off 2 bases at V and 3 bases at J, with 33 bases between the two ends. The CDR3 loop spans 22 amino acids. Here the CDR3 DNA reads TGCGCCAGCAGCTTCCCGCCCTTGCAAAAGATCGGGGGAACCCAACACTACAATGAGCAGTTCTTC. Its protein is CASSFPPLQKIGGTQHYNEQFF.

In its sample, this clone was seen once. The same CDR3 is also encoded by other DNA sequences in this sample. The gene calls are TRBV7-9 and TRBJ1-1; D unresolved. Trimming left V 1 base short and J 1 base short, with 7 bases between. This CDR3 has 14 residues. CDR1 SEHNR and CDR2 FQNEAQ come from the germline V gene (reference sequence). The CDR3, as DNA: TGTGCCAGCAGCTTAGGGCAGGCGAACACTGAAGCTTTCTTT. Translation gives CASSLGQANTEAFF. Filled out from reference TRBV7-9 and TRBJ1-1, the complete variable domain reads DTGVSQNPRHKITKRGQNVTFRCDPISEHNRLYWYRQTLGQGPEFLTYFQNEAQLEKSRLLSDRFSAERPKGSFSTLEIQRTEQGDSAMYLCASSLGQANTEAFFGQGTRLTVV.

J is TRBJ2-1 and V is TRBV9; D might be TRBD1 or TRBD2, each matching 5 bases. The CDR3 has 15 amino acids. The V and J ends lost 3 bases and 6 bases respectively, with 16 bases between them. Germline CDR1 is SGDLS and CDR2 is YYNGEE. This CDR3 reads CASSARGDPSNEQFF. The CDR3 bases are TGTGCCAGCAGCGCCCGTGGGGACCCCAGCAATGAGCAGTTCTTC.

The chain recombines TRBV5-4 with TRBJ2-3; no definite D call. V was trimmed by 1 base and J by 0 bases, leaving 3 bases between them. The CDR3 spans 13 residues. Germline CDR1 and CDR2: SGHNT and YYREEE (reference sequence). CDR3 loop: CASSLTSTDTQYF. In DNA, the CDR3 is TGTGCCAGCAGCTTGACTAGCACAGATACGCAGTATTTT.

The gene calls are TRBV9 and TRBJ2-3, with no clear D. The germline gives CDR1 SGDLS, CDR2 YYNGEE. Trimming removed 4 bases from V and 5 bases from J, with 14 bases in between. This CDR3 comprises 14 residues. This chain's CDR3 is CASSPLFVLDTQYF. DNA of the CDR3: TGTGCCAGCAGCCCACTCTTCGTGTTAGATACGCAGTATTTT. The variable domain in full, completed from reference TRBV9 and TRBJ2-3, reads DSGVTQTPKHLITATGQRVTLRCSPRSGDLSVYWYQQSLDQGLQFLIQYYNGEERAKGNILERFSAQQFPDLHSELNLSSLELGDSALYFCASSPLFVLDTQYFGPGTRLTVL.

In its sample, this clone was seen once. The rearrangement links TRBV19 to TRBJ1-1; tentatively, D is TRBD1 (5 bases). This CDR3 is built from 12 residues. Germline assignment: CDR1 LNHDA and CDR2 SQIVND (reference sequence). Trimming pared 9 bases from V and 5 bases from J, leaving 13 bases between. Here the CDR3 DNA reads TGTGCCAGCATCAACGGGGGGACTGAAGCTTTCTTT. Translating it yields CASINGGTEAFF.

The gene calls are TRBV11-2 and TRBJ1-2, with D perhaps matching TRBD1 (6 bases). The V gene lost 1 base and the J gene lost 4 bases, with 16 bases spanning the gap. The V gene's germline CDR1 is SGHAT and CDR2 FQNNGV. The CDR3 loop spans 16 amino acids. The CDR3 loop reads CASSLGGARSTYGYTF. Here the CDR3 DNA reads TGTGCCAGCAGCTTAGGGGGGGCGAGAAGCACCTATGGCTACACCTTC.

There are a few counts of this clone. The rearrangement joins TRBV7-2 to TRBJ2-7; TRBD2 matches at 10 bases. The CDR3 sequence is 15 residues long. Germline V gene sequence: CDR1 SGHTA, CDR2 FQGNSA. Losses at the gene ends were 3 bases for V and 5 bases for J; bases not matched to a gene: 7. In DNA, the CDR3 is TGTGCCAGCAGCTTGACAACTAGCGGGGATAACGAGCAGTACTTC. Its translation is CASSLTTSGDNEQYF.

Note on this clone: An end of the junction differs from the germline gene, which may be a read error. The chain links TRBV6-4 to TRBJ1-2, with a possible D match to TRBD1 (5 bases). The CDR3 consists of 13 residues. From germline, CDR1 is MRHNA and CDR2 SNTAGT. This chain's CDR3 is CASSGQGPYSYTF. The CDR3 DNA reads TGTGCCAGCAGTGGCCAGGGACCCTATAGCTACACCTTC.

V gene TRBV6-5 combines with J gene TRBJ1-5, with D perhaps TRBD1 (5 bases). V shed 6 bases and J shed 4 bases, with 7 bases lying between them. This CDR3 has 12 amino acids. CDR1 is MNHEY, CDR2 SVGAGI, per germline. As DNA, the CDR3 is TGTGCCAGCAGGGGGCCTAATCAGCCCCAGCATTTT. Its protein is CASRGPNQPQHF.

The CDR3 spells CASSQGTASGSSTDTQYF. DNA of the CDR3: TGCGCCAGCAGCCAGGGGACGGCTAGCGGATCTAGCACAGATACGCAGTATTTT. The chain has TRBV4-3 and TRBJ2-3; TRBD2 agrees at 7 bases. V gave up 3 bases and J gave up 0 bases; unmatched junction bases: 12. The CDR3 extends over 18 amino acids. The germline V gene encodes CDR1 LGHNA and CDR2 YSLEER.

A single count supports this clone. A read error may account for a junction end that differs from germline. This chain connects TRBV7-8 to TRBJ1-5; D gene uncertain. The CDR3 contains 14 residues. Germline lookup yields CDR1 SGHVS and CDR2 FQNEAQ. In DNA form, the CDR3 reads TGTGCCAGCAGCTTAGAGTCTGTTACTCAGCCTCAGCATTTT. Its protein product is CASSLESVTQPQHF.

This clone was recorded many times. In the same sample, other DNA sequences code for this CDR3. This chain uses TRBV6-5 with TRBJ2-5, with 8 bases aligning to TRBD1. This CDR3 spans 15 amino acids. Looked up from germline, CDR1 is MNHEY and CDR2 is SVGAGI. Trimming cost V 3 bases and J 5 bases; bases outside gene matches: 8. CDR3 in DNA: TGTGCCAGCAGTTATCGAACAGGGGGTCAGGAGACCCAGTACTTC. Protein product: CASSYRTGGQETQYF.

In nucleotides, the CDR3 is TGCGCCAGCAGCCCGGGACAGGGTATGGATACGCAGTATTTT. As protein: CASSPGQGMDTQYF. The V call is TRBV5-1, the J call TRBJ2-3, with 9 bases matching TRBD1. V lost 4 bases to trimming and J lost 6 bases; unmatched junction nucleotides: 6. In germline, CDR1 is SGHRS, CDR2 YFSETQ. This CDR3 comprises 14 residues.

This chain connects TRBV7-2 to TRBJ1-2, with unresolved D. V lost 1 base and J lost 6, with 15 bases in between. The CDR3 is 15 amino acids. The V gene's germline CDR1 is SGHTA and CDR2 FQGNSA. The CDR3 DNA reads TGTGCCAGCAGCTTAGGACAACTCCCGATTGATGGCTACACCTTC. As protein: CASSLGQLPIDGYTF.

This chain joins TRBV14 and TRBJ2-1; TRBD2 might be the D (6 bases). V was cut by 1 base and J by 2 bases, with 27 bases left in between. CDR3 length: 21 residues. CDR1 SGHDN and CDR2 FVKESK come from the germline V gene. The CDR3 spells CASSQAVAGTRWGLTYNEQFF. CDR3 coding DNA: TGTGCCAGCAGCCAAGCCGTGGCGGGAACGAGGTGGGGGTTAACCTACAATGAGCAGTTCTTC.

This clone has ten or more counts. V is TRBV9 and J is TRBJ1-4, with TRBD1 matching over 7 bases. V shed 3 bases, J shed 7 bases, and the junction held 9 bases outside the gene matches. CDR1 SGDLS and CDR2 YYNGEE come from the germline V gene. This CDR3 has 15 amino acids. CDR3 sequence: CASSEVTGLGEKLFF. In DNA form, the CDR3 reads TGTGCCAGCAGCGAGGTGACAGGGTTGGGTGAAAAACTGTTTTTT.

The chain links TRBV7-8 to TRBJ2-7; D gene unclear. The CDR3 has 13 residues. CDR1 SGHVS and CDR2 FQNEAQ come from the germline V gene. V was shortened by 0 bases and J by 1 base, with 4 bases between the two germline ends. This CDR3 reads CASSLAHSYEQYF. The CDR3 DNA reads TGTGCCAGCAGCTTAGCTCATTCCTACGAGCAGTACTTC.

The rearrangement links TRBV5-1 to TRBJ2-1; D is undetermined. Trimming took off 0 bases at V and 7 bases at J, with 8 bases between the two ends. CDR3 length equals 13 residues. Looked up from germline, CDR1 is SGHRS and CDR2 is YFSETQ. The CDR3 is CASSLGLWNEQFF. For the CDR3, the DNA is TGCGCCAGCAGCTTGGGTCTGTGGAATGAGCAGTTCTTC.

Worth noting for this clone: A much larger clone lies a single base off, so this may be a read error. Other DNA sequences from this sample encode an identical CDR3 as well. The CDR3 nucleotides read TGTGCCTGGAGCGAGGGTTGGAGGAACTCCTACAATGAGCAGTTCTTC. Protein: CAWSEGWRNSYNEQFF. The gene calls are TRBV30 and TRBJ2-1; the D gene is possibly TRBD2 (5 bases). Germline V gives CDR1 GTSNPN, CDR2 SVGIG (reference sequence). Deletions cut 3 bases from V and 0 bases from J, with 15 bases between. The CDR3 loop spans 16 amino acids. The full variable domain, in which reference TRBV30 and TRBJ2-1 provide the parts outside the CDR3, is SQTIHQWPATLVQPVGSPLSLECTVEGTSNPNLYWYRQAAGRGLQLLFYSVGIGQISSEVPQNLSASRPQDRQFILSSKKLLLSDSGFYLCAWSEGWRNSYNEQFFGPGTRLTVL.

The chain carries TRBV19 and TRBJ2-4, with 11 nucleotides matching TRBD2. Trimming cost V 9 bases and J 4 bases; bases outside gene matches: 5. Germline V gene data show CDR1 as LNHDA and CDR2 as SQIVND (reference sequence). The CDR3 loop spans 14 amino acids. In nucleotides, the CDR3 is TGTGCCAGCGGAACTAGCGGGAGTAAAAACATTCAGTACTTC. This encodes CASGTSGSKNIQYF.

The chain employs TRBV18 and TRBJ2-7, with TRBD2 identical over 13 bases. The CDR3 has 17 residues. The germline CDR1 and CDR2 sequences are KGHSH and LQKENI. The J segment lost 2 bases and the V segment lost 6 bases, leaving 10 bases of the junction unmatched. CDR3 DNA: TGTGCCAGCTCTAACACAGGACTAGCGGGAGTACCCTACGAGCAGTACTTC. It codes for CASSNTGLAGVPYEQYF.